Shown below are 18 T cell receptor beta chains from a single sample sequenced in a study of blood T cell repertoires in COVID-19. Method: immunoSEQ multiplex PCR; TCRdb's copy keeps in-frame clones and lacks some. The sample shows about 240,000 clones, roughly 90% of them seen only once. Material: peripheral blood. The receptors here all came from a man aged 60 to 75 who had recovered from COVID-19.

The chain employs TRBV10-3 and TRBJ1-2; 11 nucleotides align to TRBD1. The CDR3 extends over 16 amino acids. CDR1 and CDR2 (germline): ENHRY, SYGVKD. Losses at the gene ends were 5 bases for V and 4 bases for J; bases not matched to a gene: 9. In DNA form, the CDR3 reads TGTGCCATCAGTCCGGACAGGGGGCCGGGGATCTATGGCTACACCTTC. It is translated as CAISPDRGPGIYGYTF.

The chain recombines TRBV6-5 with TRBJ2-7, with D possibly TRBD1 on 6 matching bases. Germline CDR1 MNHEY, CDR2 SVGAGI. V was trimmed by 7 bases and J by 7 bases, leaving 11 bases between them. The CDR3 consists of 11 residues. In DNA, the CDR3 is TGTGCCAGCAAAAGGACAGATGAGCAGTACGTC. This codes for CASKRTDEQYV.

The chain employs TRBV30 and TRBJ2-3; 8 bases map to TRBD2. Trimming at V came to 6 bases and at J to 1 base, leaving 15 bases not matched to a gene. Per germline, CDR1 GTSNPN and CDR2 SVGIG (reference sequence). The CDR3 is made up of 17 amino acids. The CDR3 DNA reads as TGTGCCTGCGAGCGGGGGCCGGCCGGAAGTGGCACAGATACGCAGTATTTT. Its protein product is CACERGPAGSGTDTQYF.

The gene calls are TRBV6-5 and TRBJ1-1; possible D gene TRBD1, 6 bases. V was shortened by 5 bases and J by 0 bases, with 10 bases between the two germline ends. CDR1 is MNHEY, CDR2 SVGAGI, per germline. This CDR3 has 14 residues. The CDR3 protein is CASSTEGVNTEAFF. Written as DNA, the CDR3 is TGTGCCAGCAGTACAGAGGGGGTGAACACTGAAGCTTTCTTT.

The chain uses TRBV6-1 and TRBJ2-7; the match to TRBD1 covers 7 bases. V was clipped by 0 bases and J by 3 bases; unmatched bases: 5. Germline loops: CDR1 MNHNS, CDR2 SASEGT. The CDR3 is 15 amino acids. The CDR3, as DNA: TGTGCCAGCAGTGAAGCCGTTTACAGGGGCTACGAGCAGTACGTC. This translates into CASSEAVYRGYEQYV.

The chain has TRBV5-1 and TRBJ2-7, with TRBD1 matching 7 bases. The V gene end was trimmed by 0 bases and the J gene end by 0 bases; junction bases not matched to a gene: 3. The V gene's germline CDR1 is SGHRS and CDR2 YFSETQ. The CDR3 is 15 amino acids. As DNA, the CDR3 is TGCGCCAGCAGCTTGGTGGGGACAGTCTCCTACGAGCAGTACTTC. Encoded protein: CASSLVGTVSYEQYF.

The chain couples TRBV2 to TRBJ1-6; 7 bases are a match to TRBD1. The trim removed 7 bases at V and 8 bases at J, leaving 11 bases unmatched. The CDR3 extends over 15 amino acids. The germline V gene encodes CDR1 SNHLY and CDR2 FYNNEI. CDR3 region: CASTRPTGVDSPLHF. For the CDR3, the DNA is TGTGCCAGCACCCGACCCACAGGGGTTGATTCACCCCTCCACTTT. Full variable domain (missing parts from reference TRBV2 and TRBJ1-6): EPEVTQTPSHQVTQMGQEVILRCVPISNHLYFYWYRQILGQKVEFLVSFYNNEISEKSEIFDDQFSVERPDGSNFTLKIRSTKLEDSAMYFCASTRPTGVDSPLHFGNGTRLTVT.

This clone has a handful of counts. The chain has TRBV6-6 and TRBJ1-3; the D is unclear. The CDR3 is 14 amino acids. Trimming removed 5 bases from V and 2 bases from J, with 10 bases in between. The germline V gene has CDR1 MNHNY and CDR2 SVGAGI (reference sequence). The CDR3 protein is CASSGPGAGNTIYF. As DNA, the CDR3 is TGTGCCAGCAGTGGCCCCGGGGCTGGAAACACCATATATTTT.

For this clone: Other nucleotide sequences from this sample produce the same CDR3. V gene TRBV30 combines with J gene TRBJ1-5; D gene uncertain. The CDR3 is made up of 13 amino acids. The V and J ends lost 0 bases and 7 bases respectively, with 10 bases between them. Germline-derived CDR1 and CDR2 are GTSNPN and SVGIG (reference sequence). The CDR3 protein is CAWSVTGNQPQHF. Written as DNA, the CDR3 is TGTGCCTGGAGTGTAACCGGGAACCAGCCCCAGCATTTT.

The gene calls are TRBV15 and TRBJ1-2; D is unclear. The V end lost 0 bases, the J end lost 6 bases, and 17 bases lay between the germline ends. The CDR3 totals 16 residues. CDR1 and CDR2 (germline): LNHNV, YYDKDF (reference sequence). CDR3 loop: CATSRDLLGSQNGYTF. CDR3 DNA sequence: TGTGCCACCAGCAGAGATCTTTTGGGCAGCCAAAATGGCTACACCTTC.

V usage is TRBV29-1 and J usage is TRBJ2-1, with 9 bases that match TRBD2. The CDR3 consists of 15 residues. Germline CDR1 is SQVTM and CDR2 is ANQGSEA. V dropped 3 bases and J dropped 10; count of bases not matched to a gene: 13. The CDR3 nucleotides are TGCAGCGTTGATCAGCGGGGGGCCGACCGGCGGGAGCAGTTCTTC. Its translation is CSVDQRGADRREQFF.

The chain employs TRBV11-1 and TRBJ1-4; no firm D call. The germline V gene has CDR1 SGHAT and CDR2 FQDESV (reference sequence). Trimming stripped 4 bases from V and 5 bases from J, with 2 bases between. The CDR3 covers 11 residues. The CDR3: CASSSNEKLFF. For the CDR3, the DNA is TGTGCCAGCAGCTCAAATGAAAAACTGTTTTTT.

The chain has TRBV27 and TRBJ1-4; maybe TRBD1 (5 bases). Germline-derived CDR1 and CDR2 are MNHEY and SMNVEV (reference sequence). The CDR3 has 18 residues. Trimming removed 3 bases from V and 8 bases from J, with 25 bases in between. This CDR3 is CASSFSGRQGHPLEKLFF. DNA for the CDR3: TGTGCCAGCAGTTTTAGTGGGAGGCAGGGCCACCCTCTGGAAAAACTGTTTTTT.

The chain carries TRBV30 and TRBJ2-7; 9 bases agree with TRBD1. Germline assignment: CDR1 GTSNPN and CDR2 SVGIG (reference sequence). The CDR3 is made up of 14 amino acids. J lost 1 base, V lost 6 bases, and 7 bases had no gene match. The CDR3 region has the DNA TGTGCCTGTCGACAGGGGGAATCTTCCTACGAGCAGTACGTC. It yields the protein CACRQGESSYEQYV.

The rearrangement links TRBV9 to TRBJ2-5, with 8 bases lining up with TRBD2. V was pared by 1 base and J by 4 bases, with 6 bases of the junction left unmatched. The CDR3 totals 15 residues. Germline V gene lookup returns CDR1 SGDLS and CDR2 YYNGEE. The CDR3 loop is CASSVSGGDGETQYF. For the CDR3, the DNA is TGTGCCAGCAGCGTATCCGGGGGGGACGGAGAGACCCAGTACTTC. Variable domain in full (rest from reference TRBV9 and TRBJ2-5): DSGVTQTPKHLITATGQRVTLRCSPRSGDLSVYWYQQSLDQGLQFLIQYYNGEERAKGNILERFSAQQFPDLHSELNLSSLELGDSALYFCASSVSGGDGETQYFGPGTRLLVL.

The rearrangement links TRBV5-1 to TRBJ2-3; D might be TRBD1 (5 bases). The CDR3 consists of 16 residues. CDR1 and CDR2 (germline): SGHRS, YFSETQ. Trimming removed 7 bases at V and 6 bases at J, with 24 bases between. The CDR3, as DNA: TGCGCCAGCGCCGCACAGGATCTAATGAGTAAGGATACGCAGTATTTT. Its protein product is CASAAQDLMSKDTQYF.

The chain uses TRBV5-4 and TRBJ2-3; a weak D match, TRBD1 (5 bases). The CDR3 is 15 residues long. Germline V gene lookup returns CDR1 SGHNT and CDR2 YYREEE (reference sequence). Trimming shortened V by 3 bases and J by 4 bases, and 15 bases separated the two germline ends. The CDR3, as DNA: TGTGCCAGCAGCTATGGACAATCCACGGCAGATACGCAGTATTTT. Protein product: CASSYGQSTADTQYF.

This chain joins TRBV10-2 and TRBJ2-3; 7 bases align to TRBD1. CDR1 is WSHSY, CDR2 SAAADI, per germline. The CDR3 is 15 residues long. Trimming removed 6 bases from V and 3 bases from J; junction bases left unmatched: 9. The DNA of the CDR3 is TGCGCCAGCAGAAAACAGGGGTTTCGAACAGATACGCAGTATTTT. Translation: CASRKQGFRTDTQYF.